These 23 T cell receptor beta chains were sequenced from one sample in a study of blood T cell repertoires in COVID-19. Method: immunoSEQ multiplex PCR; TCRdb's copy keeps in-frame clones and lacks some. The table includes 100,000 to 150,000 clones, approximately 85% detected once. The sequencing sample was made of peripheral blood. The receptors derive from a woman of 80 years or more with COVID-19, enrolled during active disease.

This clone appeared once. The chain carries TRBV19 and TRBJ1-1, with a weak D call TRBD1 (6 bases). Trimming took off 3 bases at V and 7 bases at J, with 12 bases between the two ends. Germline values: CDR1 LNHDA, CDR2 SQIVND (reference sequence). This CDR3 has 13 residues. This CDR3 is CASSIMNRDEAFF. The CDR3 DNA sequence: TGTGCCAGTAGTATTATGAACAGGGATGAAGCTTTCTTT.

V usage is TRBV4-1 and J usage is TRBJ2-5; the match to TRBD1 covers 7 bases. J lost 3 bases, V lost 6 bases, and 10 bases had no gene match. Germline assignment: CDR1 MGHRA and CDR2 YSYEKL. The CDR3 runs 15 residues. CDR3 in DNA: TGCGCCAGCAGGCGCCCGGGGACAGTTGAAGAGACCCAGTACTTC. This codes for CASRRPGTVEETQYF.

V gene TRBV24-1 combines with J gene TRBJ1-2; weak D call: TRBD1 (5 bases). Germline V gene lookup returns CDR1 KGHDR and CDR2 SFDVKD. This CDR3 is 12 amino acids long. Trimming took 3 bases from V and 10 from J, leaving 11 bases between them. The CDR3 protein is CATSDMTADYTF. The CDR3 DNA is TGTGCCACCAGTGATATGACAGCTGACTACACCTTC.

CDR3: CASSPESNQPQHF. CDR3 nucleotide sequence: TGTGCCAGCTCACCGGAGAGCAATCAGCCCCAGCATTTT. J is TRBJ1-5 and V is TRBV18; D is undetermined. CDR3 length equals 13 residues. Germline V CDR1 and CDR2: KGHSH, LQKENI. Trimming took 3 bases from V and 1 from J, leaving 4 bases between them.

The V and J genes are TRBV25-1 and TRBJ2-7, with 8 positions matching TRBD1. CDR1 and CDR2 (germline): MGHDK, SYGVNS. The junction had 7 bases not matched to a gene; V was cut back by 3 bases and J by 3 bases. CDR3 size: 15 residues. CDR3 protein: CASSDIGQGHYEQYF. The CDR3 region has the DNA TGTGCCAGCAGTGATATCGGACAGGGACACTACGAGCAGTACTTC.

The rearrangement joins TRBV7-3 to TRBJ1-1; 12 bases agree with TRBD1. Losses at the gene ends were 5 bases for V and 7 bases for J; bases not matched to a gene: 5. Germline CDR1 reads SGHTA; CDR2 reads FQGTGA. The CDR3 is 14 amino acids. CDR3: CASSPGQGAVEAFF. The DNA for the CDR3 is TGTGCCAGCAGCCCGGGACAGGGGGCCGTTGAAGCTTTCTTT. The whole variable domain, remainder taken from reference TRBV7-3 and TRBJ1-1, is GAGVSQTPSNKVTEKGKYVELRCDPISGHTALYWYRQSLGQGPEFLIYFQGTGAADDSGLPNDRFFAVRPEGSVSTLKIQRTERGDSAVYLCASSPGQGAVEAFFGQGTRLTVV.

V and J are TRBV19 and TRBJ1-2; D not certain. CDR3 length equals 11 residues. The V gene's germline CDR1 is LNHDA and CDR2 SQIVND (reference sequence). The V gene lost 5 bases and the J gene lost 7 bases, with 8 bases spanning the gap. CDR3 DNA: TGTGCCAGTAGTCGTGAGCTTGGCTACACCTTC. Protein product: CASSRELGYTF.

This chain joins TRBV4-2 and TRBJ2-2; the match to TRBD2 covers 7 bases. This CDR3 is 16 amino acids long. Germline CDR1 reads LGHNA; CDR2 reads YNFKEQ. With V trimmed by 0 bases and J by 6 bases, 7 bases remained unmatched. The CDR3 DNA reads as TGTGCCAGCAGCCAAGAATTGCGGGGAGGGTCCGGGGAGCTGTTTTTT. It encodes CASSQELRGGSGELFF.

The chain joins TRBV2 to TRBJ2-1; possible D gene TRBD2, 5 bases. The length of the CDR3 is 14 residues. Germline values: CDR1 SNHLY, CDR2 FYNNEI. V was cut by 8 bases and J by 1 base, with 12 bases left in between. As DNA, the CDR3 is TGTGCCAGCCGCGTCGGGGTATCCTACAATGAGCAGTTCTTC. Translation gives CASRVGVSYNEQFF.

This clone was seen a single time. The rearrangement links TRBV6-5 to TRBJ2-7; tentatively, D is TRBD1 (6 bases). Germline V CDR1 and CDR2: MNHEY, SVGAGI. CDR3 length equals 13 residues. V was shortened by 6 bases and J by 1 base, with 10 bases between the two germline ends. CDR3 sequence reads: CASRNTGSYEQYF. The DNA of the CDR3 is TGTGCCAGCAGGAACACAGGGTCCTACGAGCAGTACTTC.

The genes are TRBV3-1 (or the pseudogene TRBV3-2) and TRBJ1-3; D might be TRBD1 (5 bases). Trimming stripped 2 bases from V and 4 bases from J, with 18 bases between. The CDR3 consists of 17 residues. The germline CDR1 and CDR2 sequences are LGHDT and YNNKEL (reference sequence). The CDR3 spells CASSQILRGATGNTIYF. In nucleotides, the CDR3 is TGTGCCAGCAGCCAAATCTTAAGGGGCGCTACGGGAAACACCATATATTTT.

This sequence joins TRBV11-1 and TRBJ1-6; 7 bases agree with TRBD1. The trim removed 5 bases at V and 8 bases at J, leaving 9 bases unmatched. The CDR3 runs 15 residues. Germline assignment: CDR1 SGHAT and CDR2 FQDESV (reference sequence). The CDR3 region is CASSAQTGAHSPLHF. The CDR3 DNA follows: TGTGCCAGCAGCGCGCAAACAGGGGCTCATTCACCCCTCCACTTT.

This chain links TRBV4-1 with TRBJ1-1; 8 positions agree with TRBD1. CDR3 size: 18 residues. CDR1 is MGHRA and CDR2 is YSYEKL in the germline V gene. V lost 0 bases, J lost 3 bases, and 12 bases stayed unmatched. This CDR3 reads CASSQDPPGWTGYTEAFF. The CDR3 DNA reads TGCGCCAGCAGCCAAGACCCACCGGGGTGGACAGGGTACACTGAAGCTTTCTTT.

V is TRBV28 and J is TRBJ1-5; TRBD1 might be the D (6 bases). The CDR3 runs 16 residues. V lost 2 bases and J lost 6, with 17 bases in between. Germline V CDR1 and CDR2: MDHEN, SYDVKM. The CDR3 bases are TGTGCCAGCAGTTTAAGAGAGGGGACAAGAGGTCAGCCCCAGCATTTT. Protein product: CASSLREGTRGQPQHF. Supplemented by reference TRBV28 and TRBJ1-5, the full variable domain reads DVKVTQSSRYLVKRTGEKVFLECVQDMDHENMFWYRQDPGLGLRLIYFSYDVKMKEKGDIPEGYSVSREKKERFSLILESASTNQTSMYLCASSLREGTRGQPQHFGDGTRLSIL.

The V gene is TRBV19, the J gene TRBJ1-1, with D maybe TRBD1 (6 bases). V was clipped by 5 bases and J by 1 base, with 11 bases between them. Germline CDR1 reads LNHDA; CDR2 reads SQIVND (reference sequence). CDR3 length: 14 residues. Here the CDR3 DNA reads TGTGCCAGTAGTCCACAGGGTGAGAACACTGAAGCTTTCTTT. Its protein is CASSPQGENTEAFF.

CDR3 loop: CASSSLGTGVGTEAFF. In DNA form, the CDR3 reads TGCGCCAGCAGCTCTCTCGGTACGGGAGTGGGCACTGAAGCTTTCTTT. This chain links TRBV5-1 with TRBJ1-1; D remains ambiguous. This CDR3 is 16 amino acids long. In germline, CDR1 is SGHRS, CDR2 YFSETQ. V lost 3 bases, J lost 4 bases, and 19 bases lay in between.

The chain uses TRBV20-1 and TRBJ2-1; D is perhaps TRBD1 (5 bases). Trimming cost V 5 bases and J 7 bases, with 9 bases left between them. The CDR3 is made up of 11 amino acids. Germline loops: CDR1 DFQATT, CDR2 SNEGSKA (reference sequence). The CDR3 region has the DNA TGCAGTGCTGCCCAGGGAAATGAGCAGTTCTTC. Protein sequence: CSAAQGNEQFF.

DNA for the CDR3: TGTGCCAGCAGTCTACCCGGAGGGGCAGCAAGCTACGAGCAGTACTTC. Amino acids: CASSLPGGAASYEQYF. V usage is TRBV28 and J usage is TRBJ2-7, with D possibly matching TRBD2 (6 bases). With 5 bases removed from V and 3 bases from J, the gap between germline ends came to 20 bases. CDR1 is MDHEN, CDR2 SYDVKM, per germline. CDR3 length: 16 amino acids. The full variable domain, its missing parts supplied by reference TRBV28 and TRBJ2-7, is DVKVTQSSRYLVKRTGEKVFLECVQDMDHENMFWYRQDPGLGLRLIYFSYDVKMKEKGDIPEGYSVSREKKERFSLILESASTNQTSMYLCASSLPGGAASYEQYFGPGTRLTVT.

In this sample, this clone turned up once. This chain uses TRBV7-3 with TRBJ1-1; TRBD1 agrees at 7 bases. The CDR3 contains 14 residues. Germline CDR1 SGHTA, CDR2 FQGTGA. J lost 3 bases, V lost 4 bases, and 5 bases had no gene match. CDR3 loop: CASSSTGFDTEAFF. The CDR3 DNA is TGTGCCAGCAGCTCGACAGGGTTCGACACTGAAGCTTTCTTT.

This chain joins TRBV10-3 and TRBJ2-5; 11 positions agree with TRBD2. Germline lookup yields CDR1 ENHRY and CDR2 SYGVKD. V shed 10 bases and J 13 bases; nucleotides not matched to a gene: 17. CDR3 length: 14 residues. The CDR3 region is CATRDGLAGSPWYF. As DNA, the CDR3 is TGTGCCACTCGGGATGGACTAGCGGGTTCCCCATGGTACTTC.

The chain is built from TRBV3-1 (or the pseudogene TRBV3-2) and TRBJ2-3, with TRBD1 identical over 10 bases. Germline V gene lookup returns CDR1 LGHDT and CDR2 YNNKEL (reference sequence). The CDR3 runs 16 residues. V dropped 4 bases and J dropped 4; count of bases not matched to a gene: 8. CDR3 sequence (DNA): TGTGCCAGCAGCCGCTTCAGACAGGGGGCGTCAGATACGCAGTATTTT. The encoded protein is CASSRFRQGASDTQYF.

The chain couples TRBV28 to TRBJ1-1; TRBD1 is a possible D gene (5 bases). The CDR3 has 14 amino acids. Germline loops: CDR1 MDHEN, CDR2 SYDVKM. V lost 4 bases to trimming and J lost 1 base, with 10 bases between them. The CDR3 here is CASSSGRGNTEAFF. CDR3 in DNA: TGTGCCAGCAGTTCGGGGCGGGGGAACACTGAAGCTTTCTTT.

This clone was recorded only once. The J gene is TRBJ2-7, the V gene TRBV6-5; D remains ambiguous. CDR1 and CDR2 (germline): MNHEY, SVGAGI. Deletions cut 11 bases from V and 7 bases from J, with 27 bases between. The CDR3 extends over 15 amino acids. DNA for the CDR3: TGTGCCTCCTCAGCAGTTCCTGTTACTACTGCGGAGCAGTACTTC. The encoded protein is CASSAVPVTTAEQYF.